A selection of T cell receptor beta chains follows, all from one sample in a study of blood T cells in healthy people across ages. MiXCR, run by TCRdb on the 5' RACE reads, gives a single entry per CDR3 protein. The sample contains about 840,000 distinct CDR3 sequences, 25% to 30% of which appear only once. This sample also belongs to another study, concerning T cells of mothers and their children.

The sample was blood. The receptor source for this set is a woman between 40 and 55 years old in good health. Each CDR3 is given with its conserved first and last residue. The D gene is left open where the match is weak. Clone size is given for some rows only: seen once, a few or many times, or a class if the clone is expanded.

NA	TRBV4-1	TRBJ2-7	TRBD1	CASGPRDRVSYNEQYF	TGCGCCAGCGGACCGAGGGACAGGGTGTCCTACAATGAGCAGTACTTC
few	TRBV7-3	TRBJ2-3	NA	CASSSVPADTQYF	TGTGCCAGCAGCTCCGTCCCGGCAGATACGCAGTATTTT
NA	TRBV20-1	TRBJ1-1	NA	CSAKPDSMNTEAFF	TGCAGTGCTAAACCGGACAGCATGAACACTGAAGCTTTCTTT
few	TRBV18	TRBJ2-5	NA	CASSPPGGTSNQETQYF	TGTGCCAGCTCACCCCCTGGAGGGACAAGCAATCAAGAGACCCAGTACTTC
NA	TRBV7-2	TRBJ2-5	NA	CASSLAWRETQYF	TGTGCCAGCAGCTTAGCGTGGAGGGAGACCCAGTACTTC
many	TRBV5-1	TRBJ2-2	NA	CASLGTSNTGELFF	TGCGCCAGCTTGGGGACATCGAACACCGGGGAGCTGTTTTTT
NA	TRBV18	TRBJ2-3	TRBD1	CASSPGQISTDTQYF	TGTGCCAGCTCACCGGGACAGATTTCCACAGATACGCAGTATTTT
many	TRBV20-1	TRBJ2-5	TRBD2	CSARTSENLKRTQYF	TGCAGTGCCCGGACTAGCGAAAACCTCAAGAGAACCCAGTACTTC
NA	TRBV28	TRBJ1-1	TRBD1	CASSQRQGSRAFF	TGTGCCAGCAGTCAAAGACAGGGGAGTAGAGCTTTCTTT
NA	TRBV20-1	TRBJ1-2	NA	CSARDPRTLYGYTF	TGCAGTGCTAGAGATCCAAGGACCCTCTATGGCTACACCTTC
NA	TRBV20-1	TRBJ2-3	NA	CSARDPPGTCTDTQYF	TGCAGTGCTAGAGACCCACCGGGCACCTGCACAGATACGCAGTATTTT
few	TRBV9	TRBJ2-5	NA	CASSVVSVGTQYF	TGTGCCAGCAGCGTAGTCAGCGTGGGGACCCAGTACTTC
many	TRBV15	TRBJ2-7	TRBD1	CATSSPGQRSYEQYF	TGTGCCACCAGCAGCCCGGGACAGAGGTCCTACGAGCAGTACTTC
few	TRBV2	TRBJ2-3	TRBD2	CASSGLAGVHTQYF	TGTGCCAGCAGTGGACTAGCGGGGGTGCATACGCAGTATTTT
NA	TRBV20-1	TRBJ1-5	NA	CSAGSGDQPQHF	TGCAGTGCGGGCTCCGGGGACCAGCCCCAGCATTTT
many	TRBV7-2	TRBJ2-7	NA	CASSLDEYEQYF	TGTGCCAGCAGCCTCGATGAATACGAGCAGTACTTC
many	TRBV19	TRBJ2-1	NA	CASSAQQEYNEQFF	TGTGCCAGTAGTGCCCAACAGGAGTACAATGAGCAGTTCTTC
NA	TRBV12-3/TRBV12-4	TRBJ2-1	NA	CASSLRNRGLAGASYNEQFF	TGTGCCAGCAGTTTGCGGAACAGGGGGCTAGCGGGGGCCTCCTACAATGAGCAGTTCTTC
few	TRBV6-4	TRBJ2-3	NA	CASSEEGSTDTQYF	TGTGCCAGCAGTGAAGAGGGGAGCACAGATACGCAGTATTTT
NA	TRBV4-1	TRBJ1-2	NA	CASSQDGNGVRKNGYTF	TGCGCCAGCAGCCAAGATGGGAACGGGGTCCGAAAGAATGGCTACACCTTC
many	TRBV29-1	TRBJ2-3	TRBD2	CSLKRLAGVVDTQYF	TGCAGCCTCAAGCGACTAGCGGGGGTGGTAGATACGCAGTATTTT
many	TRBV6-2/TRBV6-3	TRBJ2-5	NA	CASSYSKGGLRQETQYF	TGTGCCAGCAGTTACTCGAAGGGGGGGTTACGCCAAGAGACCCAGTACTTC
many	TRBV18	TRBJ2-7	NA	CASSPGTVTEEQYF	TGTGCCAGCTCACCCGGGACGGTCACTGAGGAGCAGTACTTC
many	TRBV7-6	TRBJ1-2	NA	CASSLEAGVGLNYGYTF	TGTGCCAGCAGCTTAGAGGCAGGCGTAGGCCTTAACTATGGCTACACCTTC
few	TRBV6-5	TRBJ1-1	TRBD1	CASSYVRTGGPEAFF	TGTGCCAGCAGTTACGTACGGACAGGGGGCCCTGAAGCTTTCTTT
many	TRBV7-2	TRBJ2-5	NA	CASGSRRETQYF	TGTGCCAGCGGGTCTAGGAGGGAGACCCAGTACTTC
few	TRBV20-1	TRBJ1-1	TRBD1	CSARVPDRETEAFF	TGCAGTGCTAGAGTACCGGACAGGGAGACTGAAGCTTTCTTT
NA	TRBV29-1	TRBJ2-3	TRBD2	CSIILPLAGGLFTDTQYF	TGCAGCATTATCCTCCCTTTAGCGGGAGGACTCTTCACAGATACGCAGTATTTT
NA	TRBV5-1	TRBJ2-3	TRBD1	CASSLPRQGTDTQYF	TGCGCCAGCAGCTTGCCCCGACAGGGGACAGATACGCAGTATTTT
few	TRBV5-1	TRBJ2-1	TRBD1	CASSLPGGLNEQFF	TGCGCCAGCAGCTTGCCAGGGGGCTTAAATGAGCAGTTCTTC
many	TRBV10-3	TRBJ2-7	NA	CAITGGGLPYEQYF	TGTGCCATCACTGGTGGGGGCCTTCCCTACGAGCAGTACTTC
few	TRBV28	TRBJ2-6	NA	CASSRYSGANVLTF	TGTGCCAGCAGTCGGTACTCTGGGGCCAACGTCCTGACTTTC
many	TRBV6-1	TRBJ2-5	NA	CASSAAASETQYF	TGTGCCAGCAGTGCGGCAGCTTCGGAGACCCAGTACTTC
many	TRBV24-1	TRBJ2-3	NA	CATSDSVRQDSTDTQYF	TGTGCCACCAGTGATTCGGTGAGGCAGGATAGCACAGATACGCAGTATTTT
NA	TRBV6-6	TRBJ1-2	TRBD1	CASRTGQLYTF	TGTGCCAGCAGGACGGGACAGCTCTACACCTTC
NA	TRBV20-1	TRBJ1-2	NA	CSASRDPLRPERIGGYTF	TGCAGTGCTAGCCGGGACCCTCTTCGGCCAGAACGAATTGGGGGCTACACCTTC
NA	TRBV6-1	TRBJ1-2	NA	CASRLSRCYGYTF	TGTGCCAGCAGACTATCAAGGTGCTATGGCTACACCTTC
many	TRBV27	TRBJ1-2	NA	CASRHGEGDGYTF	TGTGCCAGCAGACATGGGGAAGGGGATGGCTACACCTTC
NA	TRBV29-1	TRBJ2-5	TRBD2	CSVGPGGSVETQYF	TGCAGCGTTGGACCGGGGGGTTCGGTCGAGACCCAGTACTTC
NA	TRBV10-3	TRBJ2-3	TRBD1	CAISGQGTVRTGTDTQYF	TGTGCCATCTCAGGACAGGGGACGGTTCGAACCGGCACAGATACGCAGTATTTT
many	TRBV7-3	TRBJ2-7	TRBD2	CASSPRGGIYEQYF	TGTGCCAGCAGCCCCCGGGGGGGGATTTACGAGCAGTACTTC
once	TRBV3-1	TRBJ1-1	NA	CASSRTNLNTEAFF	TGTGCCAGCAGCCGGACAAACTTGAACACTGAAGCTTTCTTT
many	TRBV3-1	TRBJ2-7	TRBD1	CASSQGTGGLGEQYF	TGTGCCAGCAGCCAGGGGACAGGGGGCTTGGGGGAGCAGTACTTC
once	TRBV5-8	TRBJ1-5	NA	CASSLGQAIPQPQHF	TGTGCCAGCAGCTTGGGGCAGGCGATTCCTCAGCCCCAGCATTTT
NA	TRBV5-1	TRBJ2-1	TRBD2	CASSPGGGGNGQFF	TGCGCCAGCAGCCCGGGGGGAGGAGGCAATGGGCAGTTCTTC
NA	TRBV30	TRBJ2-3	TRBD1	CAWSLTGAISTDTQYF	TGTGCCTGGAGCCTGACAGGGGCGATCAGCACAGATACGCAGTATTTT
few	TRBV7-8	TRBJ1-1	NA	CASRSGTYRQNAEAFF	TGTGCCAGCAGGTCGGGGACCTATAGACAGAACGCTGAAGCTTTCTTT
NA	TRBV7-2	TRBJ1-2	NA	CASSFRSQAYGYTF	TGTGCCAGCAGCTTCAGGTCCCAAGCCTATGGCTACACCTTC
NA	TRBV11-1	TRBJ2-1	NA	CASGLEGRAYNEQFF	TGTGCCAGCGGCTTAGAGGGCCGCGCCTACAATGAGCAGTTCTTC
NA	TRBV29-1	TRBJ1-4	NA	CSVEDPKTANEKLFF	TGCAGCGTTGAAGATCCTAAAACAGCTAATGAAAAACTGTTTTTT